This T cell receptor beta chain originates from a study of response to subunit inactivated influenza vaccine. Findings and caveats of the study: Authors proposed each seasonal influenza vaccination draws in few new T cells.

The CDR3 extends over 13 amino acids. From germline, CDR1 is MNHEY and CDR2 SMNVEV (reference sequence). Trimming shortened V by 6 bases and J by 0 bases, and 9 bases separated the two germline ends. TCRdb fed the RT-PCR reads into MiXCR, producing one record per CDR3 protein. Here the sample spans around 520,000 distinct CDR3 sequences, about 11% being singletons. This clonotype was seen ten or more times. What it binds is unknown. The sample was PBMCs from blood, taken on the day of vaccination. The chain carries TRBV27 and TRBJ2-7, with a possible D match to TRBD2 (6 bases). This clonotype originated in a man aged 45-60 years who received an inactivated influenza vaccine. The CDR3 here is CASSHGGSYEQYF. The CDR3 coding sequence is TGTGCCAGCAGCCACGGGGGCTCCTACGAGCAGTACTTC.